The clone carrying this T cell receptor (beta chain) occurred a few times. Its antigen is not known. This record belongs to a study of shared clonotypes between healthy human individuals. For the study at large: A donor's plate count was three for CD4 naive and three for CD4 memory; CD8 naive had two and CD8 memory one.

The V and J ends lost 3 bases and 1 base, in that order; junction bases with no gene match: 8. The CDR3 length is 16 residues. The germline V gene has CDR1 MNHNS and CDR2 SASEGT. Findings and caveats of the study: Non-shared clonotypes had lower generation probabilities than clonotypes shared by all four sorted-subset donors. Shared clonotypes: 4.5% to 6% naive CD4, about 3.5% naive CD8, about 2.5% memory CD4, under 0.45% memory CD8.

Assay runs were performed at deep level. Libraries were prepared by immunoSEQ multiplex PCR; TCRdb keeps only in-frame clonotypes and omits some of them. This sample has about 2,500,000 clones, with more than 90% found just once. This sequence originates from a man between 18 and 35 years old in good health. V and J are TRBV6-1 and TRBJ2-7; TRBD1 matches at 8 bases. Material for sequencing was naive CD4+ T cells sorted from blood. Subset of the sample: CD45RA+ positively selected. The CDR3 sequence is CASSELTGVTSYEQYF. The CDR3, as DNA: TGTGCCAGCAGTGAGTTGACAGGGGTGACGTCCTACGAGCAGTACTTC.